The 29 T cell receptor beta chains listed next were all sequenced from one sample in a study of CD8 T cells in Susac syndrome. After extraction with the RNeasy kit, roughly 0.5 to 1 ug of the RNA was reverse transcribed using random hexamers. TCRdb analysed the immunoSEQ multiplex PCR reads with MiXCR anew, one entry per CDR3 protein. Of under 150,000 distinct CDR3 sequences in the sample, almost 96% were seen once. The sequenced sample was CD4+ T cells from PBMCs. Receptors originate from a human donor with Susac syndrome.

The chain has TRBV6-5 and TRBJ1-1; no firm D call. Trimming left V 0 bases short and J 1 base short, with 6 bases between. The V gene's germline CDR1 is MNHEY and CDR2 SVGAGI. The CDR3 length is 14 residues. The CDR3 nucleotides read TGTGCCAGCAGTTACTCATCCCCGAACACTGAAGCTTTCTTT. As protein: CASSYSSPNTEAFF.

The V and J genes are TRBV20-1 and TRBJ1-4; no clear D gene. The CDR3 loop spans 12 amino acids. The germline V gene has CDR1 DFQATT and CDR2 SNEGSKA (reference sequence). With 4 bases removed from V and 8 bases from J, the gap between germline ends came to 11 bases. For the CDR3, the DNA is TGCAGTGCTATCGGGCAAGGGGAAAAACTGTTTTTT. Translation gives CSAIGQGEKLFF.

The rearrangement uses TRBV20-1 and TRBJ2-5, with TRBD1 matching 8 bases. This CDR3 spans 12 amino acids. The V and J ends lost 6 bases and 5 bases, in that order; junction bases with no gene match: 5. In germline, CDR1 is DFQATT, CDR2 SNEGSKA (reference sequence). The CDR3 sequence is CSATRQGETQYF. CDR3 coding DNA: TGCAGTGCAACCCGACAGGGGGAGACCCAGTACTTC.

This sequence joins TRBV11-2 and TRBJ1-2; the match to TRBD1 covers 7 bases. V trimming: 4 bases; J trimming: 7 bases; junction bases outside the gene matches: 0. The CDR3 runs 11 residues. The V gene's germline CDR1 is SGHAT and CDR2 FQNNGV. DNA for the CDR3: TGTGCCAGCAGCTCAGGGGGTGGCTACACCTTC. This translates into CASSSGGGYTF.

This chain links TRBV28 with TRBJ2-3, with D possibly matching TRBD2 (6 bases). The CDR3 totals 13 residues. The V end lost 8 bases, the J end lost 3 bases, and 12 bases lay between the germline ends. Germline V gene data show CDR1 as MDHEN and CDR2 as SYDVKM. The CDR3 is CASAEGGTDTQYF. DNA of the CDR3: TGTGCCAGCGCCGAGGGAGGAACAGATACGCAGTATTTT.

The genes are TRBV29-1 and TRBJ2-2; 8 nucleotides line up with TRBD2. Germline assignment: CDR1 SQVTM and CDR2 ANQGSEA. The CDR3 is 13 residues long. Germline trimming cut 4 bases from V and 7 bases from J; bases unmatched to any gene: 5. The CDR3, as DNA: TGCAGCGTTGCAGCGGGGGCGGTCGGGGAGCTGTTTTTT. Its protein product is CSVAAGAVGELFF.

V gene TRBV11-2 combines with J gene TRBJ2-3, with TRBD1 matching 8 bases. CDR3 size: 15 residues. Germline V gives CDR1 SGHAT, CDR2 FQNNGV. V was clipped by 8 bases and J by 3 bases; unmatched bases: 10. This CDR3 is CASRLRGLGTDTQYF. For the CDR3, the DNA is TGTGCCAGCCGCCTCAGGGGGCTCGGGACAGATACGCAGTATTTT.

This clonotype was recorded only once. The chain carries TRBV25-1 and TRBJ1-1, with a tentative D call TRBD1 (5 bases). Trimming took off 1 base at V and 11 bases at J, with 11 bases between the two ends. The germline CDR1 and CDR2 sequences are MGHDK and SYGVNS. The CDR3 is 12 residues long. The CDR3 is CASSESGKRAFF. CDR3 coding DNA: TGTGCCAGCAGTGAATCAGGGAAGCGGGCTTTCTTT.

The gene calls are TRBV20-1 and TRBJ2-7, with TRBD2 matching 7 bases. The junction had 9 bases not matched to a gene; V was cut back by 3 bases and J by 7 bases. The CDR3 runs to 13 residues. Germline CDR1 is DFQATT and CDR2 is SNEGSKA (reference sequence). The CDR3 spells CSARSGGVWEQYF. The CDR3 bases are TGCAGTGCTAGGTCGGGAGGCGTGTGGGAGCAGTACTTC.

The V call is TRBV6-5, the J call TRBJ2-7; D might be TRBD2 (5 bases). From germline, CDR1 is MNHEY and CDR2 SVGAGI. The CDR3 is made up of 14 amino acids. V lost 8 bases, J lost 6 bases, and 20 bases lay in between. CDR3 DNA sequence: TGTGCCAGCTCCAGGAACGGGAAGAGACTCGAGCAGTACTTC. Amino acid sequence: CASSRNGKRLEQYF.

The chain joins TRBV5-1 to TRBJ2-1, with 10 positions matching TRBD2. V shed 1 base, J shed 6 bases, and the junction held 4 bases outside the gene matches. CDR1 SGHRS and CDR2 YFSETQ come from the germline V gene. This CDR3 comprises 15 residues. The CDR3 region is CASSLMQREGNEQFF. The CDR3 DNA sequence: TGCGCCAGCAGCTTGATGCAGCGGGAGGGCAATGAGCAGTTCTTC.

This chain joins TRBV7-9 and TRBJ2-3; D not certain. V was cut by 5 bases and J by 0 bases, with 9 bases left in between. Germline V lookup: CDR1 SEHNR, CDR2 FQNEAQ (reference sequence). The CDR3 runs to 14 residues. CDR3 region: CASSPGRSTDTQYF. The DNA for the CDR3 is TGTGCCAGCAGCCCAGGCAGGAGCACAGATACGCAGTATTTT.

The rearrangement joins TRBV3-1 to TRBJ1-1; unclear D gene. From germline, CDR1 is LGHDT and CDR2 YNNKEL (reference sequence). This CDR3 has 15 residues. Trimming shortened V by 3 bases and J by 2 bases, and 13 bases separated the two germline ends. The CDR3 nucleotides are TGTGCCAGCAGCCATTCGACGGAAGCCAACACTGAAGCTTTCTTT. This gives the protein CASSHSTEANTEAFF.

The table lists this clonotype with a count of one. This rearrangement joins TRBV18 to TRBJ1-2; 7 bases map to TRBD1. Germline V gene data show CDR1 as KGHSH and CDR2 as LQKENI. Losses at the gene ends were 5 bases for V and 4 bases for J; bases not matched to a gene: 7. CDR3 size: 14 residues. The CDR3 is CASSADRKGYGYTF. The CDR3 DNA sequence: TGTGCCAGCTCAGCGGACAGGAAGGGCTATGGCTACACCTTC.

The V and J genes are TRBV4-1 and TRBJ2-7, with D hard to call. Germline V lookup: CDR1 MGHRA, CDR2 YSYEKL. The ends were cut back, 3 bases at V and 2 bases at J, with 17 bases in the middle. The CDR3 runs 16 residues. CDR3 DNA: TGCGCCAGCAGCCATGCGTCGACACGGGTCCCCTACGAGCAGTACTTC. Its protein is CASSHASTRVPYEQYF.

The chain is built from TRBV6-4 and TRBJ2-5; D ambiguous. Germline V gives CDR1 MRHNA, CDR2 SNTAGT. V was pared by 0 bases and J by 7 bases, with 9 bases between. CDR3 length: 13 residues. The DNA of the CDR3 is TGTGCCAGCAGTGACTCGCTAGGCACGACCCAGTACTTC. Amino acid sequence: CASSDSLGTTQYF.

The J gene is TRBJ1-5, the V gene TRBV7-9; TRBD1 agrees at 7 bases. This CDR3 is built from 16 residues. V was pared by 5 bases and J by 0 bases, with 7 bases of the junction left unmatched. CDR1 SEHNR and CDR2 FQNEAQ come from the germline V gene (reference sequence). In DNA form, the CDR3 reads TGTGCCAGCAGCCCCCACCCAGGGGGTAGCAATCAGCCCCAGCATTTT. Translation: CASSPHPGGSNQPQHF. The full variable domain, rest sourced from reference TRBV7-9 and TRBJ1-5, is DTGVSQNPRHKITKRGQNVTFRCDPISEHNRLYWYRQTLGQGPEFLTYFQNEAQLEKSRLLSDRFSAERPKGSFSTLEIQRTEQGDSAMYLCASSPHPGGSNQPQHFGDGTRLSIL.

V and J are TRBV20-1 and TRBJ2-1, with 8 bases identical to TRBD2. The length of the CDR3 is 14 residues. V was pared by 3 bases and J by 7 bases, with 8 bases of the junction left unmatched. In germline, CDR1 is DFQATT, CDR2 SNEGSKA (reference sequence). DNA for the CDR3: TGCAGTGCTAGCGACCTGCGGGGGGTGAATGAGCAGTTCTTC. This sequence encodes CSASDLRGVNEQFF.

The V gene is TRBV5-1, the J gene TRBJ2-1; TRBD1 is a possible D gene (6 bases). Germline V gene sequence: CDR1 SGHRS, CDR2 YFSETQ. CDR3 length: 15 residues. V lost 7 bases, J lost 2 bases, and 16 bases lay in between. Here the CDR3 DNA reads TGCGCCAGCCACCACCCGGGACATGCCTACAATGAGCAGTTCTTC. Translated, it gives CASHHPGHAYNEQFF. Looking up the rest from reference TRBV5-1 and TRBJ2-1 gives the full variable domain: KAGVTQTPRYLIKTRGQQVTLSCSPISGHRSVSWYQQTPGQGLQFLFEYFSETQRNKGNFPGRFSGRQFSNSRSEMNVSTLELGDSALYLCASHHPGHAYNEQFFGPGTRLTVL.

This clonotype has a single count. The rearrangement uses TRBV3-1 and TRBJ2-1; TRBD2 matches 11 bases. The CDR3 has 18 amino acids. CDR1 is LGHDT and CDR2 is YNNKEL in the germline V gene (reference sequence). Trimming removed 6 bases from V and 0 bases from J; junction bases left unmatched: 10. The CDR3 DNA reads TGTGCCAGCAGGGGGACTAGCGGCGCTAATCGCTCCTACAATGAGCAGTTCTTC. Encoded protein: CASRGTSGANRSYNEQFF.

The genes are TRBV24-1 and TRBJ1-1, with D tentatively TRBD1 (5 bases). Germline assignment: CDR1 KGHDR and CDR2 SFDVKD. The V gene lost 9 bases and the J gene lost 6 bases, with 13 bases spanning the gap. The CDR3 length is 12 residues. CDR3 amino acids: CATRGAGPEAFF. DNA for the CDR3: TGTGCCACCCGTGGGGCGGGACCTGAAGCTTTCTTT.

V usage is TRBV12-3 or TRBV12-4 and J usage is TRBJ1-2; perhaps TRBD1 as D (5 bases). Trimming took 2 bases from V and 4 from J, leaving 8 bases between them. CDR3 size: 13 residues. This chain's CDR3 is CASSLRGSYGYTF. The CDR3 DNA follows: TGTGCCAGCAGTTTAAGGGGAAGCTATGGCTACACCTTC.

This clonotype has a single count. The V call is TRBV20-1, the J call TRBJ2-5; TRBD2 matches 14 bases. The CDR3 has 17 amino acids. Germline CDR1 reads DFQATT; CDR2 reads SNEGSKA (reference sequence). V shed 6 bases, J shed 0 bases, and the junction held 9 bases outside the gene matches. The CDR3 DNA follows: TGCAGTGCCAAGACTAGCGGGAGGGCCGGGGACCAAGAGACCCAGTACTTC. This sequence encodes CSAKTSGRAGDQETQYF.

V and J are TRBV3-1 and TRBJ1-2; D might be TRBD1 (5 bases). Deletions cut 0 bases from V and 6 bases from J, with 14 bases between. Germline-derived CDR1 and CDR2 are LGHDT and YNNKEL (reference sequence). This CDR3 contains 15 residues. CDR3 coding DNA: TGTGCCAGCAGCCAAGAATCTCCAGGGAACAATGGCTACACCTTC. Translated, it gives CASSQESPGNNGYTF.

V is TRBV20-1 and J is TRBJ1-1; possibly TRBD1 for D (5 bases). The CDR3 loop spans 14 amino acids. Germline V lookup: CDR1 DFQATT, CDR2 SNEGSKA (reference sequence). Trimming left V 0 bases short and J 6 bases short, with 14 bases between. CDR3 region: CSARDSGLRSEAFF. Here the CDR3 DNA reads TGCAGTGCTAGAGATTCGGGGCTGAGGTCTGAAGCTTTCTTT.

This clonotype occurred once. The chain couples TRBV7-3 to TRBJ2-2; 8 positions agree with TRBD2. V was pared by 2 bases and J by 9 bases, with 5 bases of the junction left unmatched. The CDR3 runs 14 residues. Germline CDR1 SGHTA, CDR2 FQGTGA. CDR3 bases: TGTGCCAGCAGCTTAGGCGGGGGGAGGAGGGAGCTGTTTTTT. Its protein is CASSLGGGRRELFF. Based on the CDR3 plus reference TRBV7-3 and TRBJ2-2, the full variable domain is GAGVSQTPSNKVTEKGKYVELRCDPISGHTALYWYRQSLGQGPEFLIYFQGTGAADDSGLPNDRFFAVRPEGSVSTLKIQRTERGDSAVYLCASSLGGGRRELFFGEGSRLTVL.

The CDR3 coding sequence is TGCGCCAGCAGCACGGACAGGACCAACACTGAAGCTTTCTTT. Amino acid sequence: CASSTDRTNTEAFF. This chain joins TRBV5-1 and TRBJ1-1; 7 bases match TRBD1. With 4 bases clipped from V and 2 bases from J, the junction kept 5 bases outside the gene matches. The CDR3 sequence is 14 residues long. Germline V gives CDR1 SGHRS, CDR2 YFSETQ.

V and J are TRBV30 and TRBJ1-2; D not resolved. The length of the CDR3 is 13 residues. From germline, CDR1 is GTSNPN and CDR2 SVGIG (reference sequence). V lost 3 bases and J lost 4, with 12 bases in between. CDR3 sequence reads: CAWRSGHSYGYTF. CDR3 coding DNA: TGTGCCTGGAGGTCTGGGCATAGCTATGGCTACACCTTC.

The V and J genes are TRBV29-1 and TRBJ2-7; TRBD2 aligns across 8 bases. Looked up from germline, CDR1 is SQVTM and CDR2 is ANQGSEA. There are 14 residues in the CDR3. V was pared by 2 bases and J by 4 bases, with 7 bases of the junction left unmatched. CDR3 nucleotide sequence: TGCAGCGTTGAAAGGGGCGGGGGGATGTACGAGCAGTACTTC. Its protein product is CSVERGGGMYEQYF.